The clone carrying this TCR beta chain was detected a few times. Its antigen is not identified. Other DNA sequences in this specimen translate into the identical CDR3. These data belong to a study of cytomegalovirus exposure and HLA in healthy donors. Study-level findings and limits: Earlier analysis found most TCR beta V segments productive about 87% or about 30% of the time.

Researchers ran the PCR with 60 Vbeta and 13 Jbeta primers. Produced via immunoSEQ multiplex PCR; TCRdb's table is partial and in-frame only. Seen here are around 200,000 clones, over 70% observed once, and the top ten hold over 1.5%. Trimming cost V 5 bases and J 0 bases, with 38 bases left between them. The CDR3 extends over 24 amino acids. Germline CDR1 reads MDHEN; CDR2 reads SYDVKM. V and J are TRBV28 and TRBJ1-5; possibly TRBD1 for D (6 bases). Sequencing used PBMCs. The clonotype was recovered from a woman between 18 and 30 years old in good health and CMV-seronegative. The CDR3 coding sequence is TGTGCCAGCAGTCCTTTTATTTCCCAGGAACAACAGGGTCGATCTATCATTAGCAATCAGCCCCAGCATTTT. Protein: CASSPFISQEQQGRSIISNQPQHF.